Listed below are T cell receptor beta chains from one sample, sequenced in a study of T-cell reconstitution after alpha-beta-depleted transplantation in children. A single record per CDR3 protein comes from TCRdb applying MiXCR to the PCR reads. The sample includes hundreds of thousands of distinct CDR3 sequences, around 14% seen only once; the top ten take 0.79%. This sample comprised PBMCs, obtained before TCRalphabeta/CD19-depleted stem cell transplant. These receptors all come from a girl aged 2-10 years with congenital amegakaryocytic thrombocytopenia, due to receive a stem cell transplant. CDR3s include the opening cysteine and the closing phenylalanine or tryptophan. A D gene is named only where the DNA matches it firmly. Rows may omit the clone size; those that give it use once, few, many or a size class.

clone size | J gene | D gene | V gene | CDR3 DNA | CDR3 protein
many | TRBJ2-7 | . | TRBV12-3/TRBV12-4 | TGTGCCAGCAGTAACGGGATGGTGTACGAGCAGTACTTC | CASSNGMVYEQYF
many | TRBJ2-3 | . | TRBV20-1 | TGCAGTGCTAGAGTGGGGACGGGGCCCACAGATACGCAGTATTTT | CSARVGTGPTDTQYF
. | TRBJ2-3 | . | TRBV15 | TGTGCCACCAGCAGAGATGCGGCAGGAACGCAGTATTTT | CATSRDAAGTQYF
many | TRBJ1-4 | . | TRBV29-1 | TGCAGCGTTATGGTAGGGGCTAATGAAAAACTGTTTTTT | CSVMVGANEKLFF
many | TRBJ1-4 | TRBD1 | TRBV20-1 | TGCAGTGCCACCACCCAGGGGGATGAAAAACTGTTTTTT | CSATTQGDEKLFF
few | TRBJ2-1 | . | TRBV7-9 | TGTGCCAGCAGCTTATGGACCTCCGAGCAGTTCTTC | CASSLWTSEQFF
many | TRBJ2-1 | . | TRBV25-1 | TGTGCCAGCAGTGACAACTGGAATGAGCAGTTCTTC | CASSDNWNEQFF
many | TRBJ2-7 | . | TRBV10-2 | TGCGCCAGCAGTGGCCAGACCTACGAGCAGTACTTC | CASSGQTYEQYF
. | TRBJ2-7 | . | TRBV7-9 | TGTGCCAGCAGCTTCCCTAGTACCTCCTACGAGCAGTACTTC | CASSFPSTSYEQYF
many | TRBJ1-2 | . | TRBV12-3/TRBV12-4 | TGTGCCAGCAGTTTACAGCTTTACTATGGCTACACCTTC | CASSLQLYYGYTF
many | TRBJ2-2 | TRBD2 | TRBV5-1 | TGCGCCAGCAGACTCACCCTTAGCGGGACGGAGCTGTTTTTT | CASRLTLSGTELFF
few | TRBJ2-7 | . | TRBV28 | TGTGCCAGCAGTTTCCAGGGCTCCTTCTACGAGCAGTACTTC | CASSFQGSFYEQYF
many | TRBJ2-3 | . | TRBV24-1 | TGTGCCACCAGTGATAGATACACAGATACGCAGTATTTT | CATSDRYTDTQYF
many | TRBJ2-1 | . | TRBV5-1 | TGCGCCAGCAGCTTGGTGGAAGGGGAGTGGCAGTTCTTC | CASSLVEGEWQFF
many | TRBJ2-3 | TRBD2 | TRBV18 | TGTGCCAGCTCGATCGGGACTAGCGGCACAGATACGCAGTATTTT | CASSIGTSGTDTQYF
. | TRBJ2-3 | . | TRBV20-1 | TGCAGTGCTAGAGAGGGGTCAGATACGCAGTATTTT | CSAREGSDTQYF
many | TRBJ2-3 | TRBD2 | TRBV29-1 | TGCAGCGTTGAGCGGGGGGCTAATAGGGATACGCAGTATTTT | CSVERGANRDTQYF
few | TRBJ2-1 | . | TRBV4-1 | TGCGCCAGCAGCCAAGATCGATCCAGGGGACATGAGCAGTTCTTC | CASSQDRSRGHEQFF
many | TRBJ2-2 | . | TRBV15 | TGTGCCACCCAACGGACAGTGAACACCGGGGAGCTGTTTTTT | CATQRTVNTGELFF
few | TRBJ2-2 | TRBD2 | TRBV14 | TGTGCCAGCAGCCAAGATCCCCGACTAGCGCCCAGAGACACCGGGGAGCTGTTTTTT | CASSQDPRLAPRDTGELFF
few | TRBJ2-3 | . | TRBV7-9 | TGTGCCAGCAGCTTAGGACTGTACGGGGGAGATACGCAGTATTTT | CASSLGLYGGDTQYF
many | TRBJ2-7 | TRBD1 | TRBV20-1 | TGCAGTGCTCCGACAGGGAAGGGCTACGAGCAGTACTTC | CSAPTGKGYEQYF
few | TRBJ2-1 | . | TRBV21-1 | TGTGCCAGCGGTTCCGTGCCTAGTATACCAAATGAGCAGTTCTTC | CASGSVPSIPNEQFF
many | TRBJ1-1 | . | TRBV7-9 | TGTGCCAGCAGTTACGGGACACCTAACACTGAAGCTTTCTTT | CASSYGTPNTEAFF
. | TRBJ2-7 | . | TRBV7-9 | TGTGCCAGCAGTGTTAGGGGACTGCCCGAGCAGTACTTC | CASSVRGLPEQYF
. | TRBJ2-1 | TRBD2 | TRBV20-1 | TGCAGTGCTAAGCGGGAGACCCACAATGAGCAGTTCTTC | CSAKRETHNEQFF
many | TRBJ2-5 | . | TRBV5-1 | TGCGCCAGCAGCTTGGCTTCGTGGCGGAGTGGGGAGACCCAGTACTTC | CASSLASWRSGETQYF
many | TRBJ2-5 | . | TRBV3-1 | TGTGCCAGCAGCCAAGGGTCGACTCTCCTTGTGTCCTTC | CASSQGSTLLVSF
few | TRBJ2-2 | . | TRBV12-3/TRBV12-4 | TGTGCCAGCAGATTCCGTGGGACGGATTTCACCGGGGAGCTGTTTTTT | CASRFRGTDFTGELFF
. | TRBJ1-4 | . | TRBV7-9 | TGTGCCAGCAACAAGGAGGCGGGCCAGAATGAAAAACTGTTTTTT | CASNKEAGQNEKLFF
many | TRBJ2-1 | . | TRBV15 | TGTGCCACCAGCAGCAAGGACTATATTATCTACAATGAGCAGTTCTTC | CATSSKDYIIYNEQFF
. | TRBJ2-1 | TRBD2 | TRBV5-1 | TGCGCCAGTTTTAGCGGGAGTTTCAACAATGAGCAGTTCTTC | CASFSGSFNNEQFF
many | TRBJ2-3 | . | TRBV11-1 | TGTGCCAGCAGCTCCCGTGGATATACGCAGTATTTT | CASSSRGYTQYF
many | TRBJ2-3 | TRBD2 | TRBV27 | TGTGCCAGCAGTAATCTAGCGGGAGCGAGCACAGATACGCAGTATTTT | CASSNLAGASTDTQYF
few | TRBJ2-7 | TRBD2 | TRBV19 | TGTGCCAGTAGTATATCCCCGGGAGGCGCCTACGAGCAGTACTTC | CASSISPGGAYEQYF
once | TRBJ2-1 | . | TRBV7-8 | TGTGCCAGCAGCCCTCAGGTCGCCCAGCGCATTGAGCAGTTCTTC | CASSPQVAQRIEQFF
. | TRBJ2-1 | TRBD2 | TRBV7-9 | TGTGCCAGCAGCTTATTTCTAGCGGGAGGTGACAATGAGCAGTTCTTC | CASSLFLAGGDNEQFF
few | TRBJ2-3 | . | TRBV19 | TGTGCCAGTAGTATAGGTGAGAGCACAGATACGCAGTATTTT | CASSIGESTDTQYF
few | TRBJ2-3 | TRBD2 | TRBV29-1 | TGCAGCGTTGAGGTGACTAGCGGGAGTACGCAGTATTTT | CSVEVTSGSTQYF